Below are 27 T cell receptor beta chains sequenced from a single sample in a study of cytomegalovirus exposure and HLA in healthy donors. In the PCR, 60 Vbeta and 13 Jbeta primers were used. Clones were read by immunoSEQ multiplex PCR, and TCRdb kept only the in-frame ones, dropping some. The sample records 120,000 to 150,000 clones, roughly 83% being singletons. The sample consisted of PBMCs. These TCRs come from a man between 40 and 49 years old in good health and CMV-seropositive.

The gene calls are TRBV6-1 and TRBJ1-1; 7 nucleotides agree with TRBD1. Trimming took 4 bases from V and 2 from J; bases not matched to a gene: 4. The germline CDR1 and CDR2 sequences are MNHNS and SASEGT. The CDR3 totals 14 residues. The CDR3 bases are TGTGCCAGCAGTGTAGGGACAGATAACACTGAAGCTTTCTTT. Translation: CASSVGTDNTEAFF.

V usage is TRBV6-1 and J usage is TRBJ1-2; 8 nucleotides agree with TRBD1. This CDR3 contains 15 residues. J lost 5 bases, V lost 0 bases, and 5 bases had no gene match. Germline assignment: CDR1 MNHNS and CDR2 SASEGT. CDR3 protein: CASSEAARQGYGYTF. CDR3 DNA sequence: TGTGCCAGCAGTGAAGCGGCCCGACAGGGGTATGGCTACACCTTC.

The genes are TRBV11-2 and TRBJ1-1; D unresolved. CDR3 length: 13 residues. V lost 6 bases to trimming and J lost 4 bases, with 12 bases between them. Germline CDR1 and CDR2: SGHAT and FQNNGV. The CDR3 protein is CASSTSTGTEAFF. Here the CDR3 DNA reads TGTGCCAGCAGTACGTCTACCGGCACTGAAGCTTTCTTT.

V is TRBV30 and J is TRBJ2-7, with 7 bases aligning to TRBD1. CDR3 length: 12 residues. Germline V lookup: CDR1 GTSNPN, CDR2 SVGIG (reference sequence). Trimming at V came to 5 bases and at J to 2 bases, leaving 3 bases not matched to a gene. The CDR3 DNA reads TGTGCCTGGGAAGGACAGGCCTACGAGCAGTACTTC. This sequence encodes CAWEGQAYEQYF.

This chain joins TRBV7-6 and TRBJ2-3; 9 bases are a match to TRBD2. The V gene end was trimmed by 6 bases and the J gene end by 5 bases; junction bases not matched to a gene: 12. Per the germline V gene, CDR1 is SGHVS and CDR2 is FNYEAQ. This CDR3 has 16 residues. The CDR3: CASSHHSGGEGDTQYF. The CDR3, as DNA: TGTGCCAGCAGTCATCATAGCGGGGGCGAGGGAGATACGCAGTATTTT.

This clone was detected only once. This chain links TRBV4-2 with TRBJ2-7, with unresolved D. Looked up from germline, CDR1 is LGHNA and CDR2 is YNFKEQ. V was cut by 1 base and J by 2 bases, with 6 bases left in between. There are 13 residues in the CDR3. CDR3 in amino acids: CASSQGGPYEQYF. CDR3 in DNA: TGTGCCAGCAGCCAAGGAGGTCCCTACGAGCAGTACTTC.

CDR3 bases: TGTGCTAGTGCCTCCGGGACAGGGTTGTCCGGGGAGCTGTTTTTT. This gives the protein CASASGTGLSGELFF. The chain combines TRBV12-5 with TRBJ2-2; 9 bases agree with TRBD1. Germline trimming cut 7 bases from V and 6 bases from J; bases unmatched to any gene: 9. In germline, CDR1 is LGHNT, CDR2 FRNRAP. The CDR3 has 15 residues.

J is TRBJ1-2 and V is TRBV5-1; TRBD1 matches 10 bases. Trimming at V came to 4 bases and at J to 8 bases, leaving 8 bases not matched to a gene. Germline CDR1 SGHRS, CDR2 YFSETQ. CDR3 length: 14 amino acids. DNA of the CDR3: TGCGCCAGCAGCGTGGGACAGGGGATAGGGGGCTACACCTTC. This sequence encodes CASSVGQGIGGYTF.

This clone came up a few times. The J gene is TRBJ1-1, the V gene TRBV4-3; 9 bases map to TRBD1. V lost 3 bases to trimming and J lost 3 bases; unmatched junction nucleotides: 5. CDR3 length: 15 amino acids. Germline lookup yields CDR1 LGHNA and CDR2 YSLEER. The CDR3 sequence is CASSQGTGRHTEAFF. The CDR3 DNA reads as TGCGCCAGCAGCCAGGGGACAGGGCGTCACACTGAAGCTTTCTTT.

This clone was found a few times. The V gene is TRBV5-4, the J gene TRBJ2-5; no definite D call. The CDR3 runs 11 residues. Trimming cost V 2 bases and J 5 bases, with 4 bases left between them. CDR1 SGHNT and CDR2 YYREEE come from the germline V gene (reference sequence). This chain's CDR3 is CASSFEETQYF. CDR3 sequence (DNA): TGTGCCAGCAGCTTCGAGGAGACCCAGTACTTC.

The V call is TRBV19, the J call TRBJ1-2; 10 positions agree with TRBD1. Germline CDR1 LNHDA, CDR2 SQIVND (reference sequence). The CDR3 is 16 amino acids. V lost 10 bases to trimming and J lost 3 bases; unmatched junction nucleotides: 14. CDR3 DNA: TGTGCCACTAGGGACGGGACAGGGGCTTCTCACTATGGCTACACCTTC. Protein: CATRDGTGASHYGYTF.

The chain combines TRBV19 with TRBJ1-2; D is uncertain. V dropped 1 base and J dropped 6 bases, with 15 bases sitting between them. The CDR3 has 15 residues. From germline, CDR1 is LNHDA and CDR2 SQIVND (reference sequence). CDR3 in amino acids: CASSIGPVGGNGYTF. The CDR3 nucleotides read TGTGCCAGTAGTATAGGACCGGTGGGAGGAAATGGCTACACCTTC.

The rearrangement uses TRBV7-7 and TRBJ2-5; 8 positions match TRBD1. The CDR3 covers 15 residues. Losses at the gene ends were 5 bases for V and 2 bases for J; bases not matched to a gene: 7. Germline V CDR1 and CDR2: SSHAT, FNYEAQ (reference sequence). CDR3 protein: CASSPHRGVQETQYF. In DNA form, the CDR3 reads TGTGCCAGCAGCCCCCACAGGGGGGTTCAAGAGACCCAGTACTTC.

J is TRBJ1-1 and V is TRBV6-5; no definite D call. In germline, CDR1 is MNHEY, CDR2 SVGAGI. V was trimmed by 0 bases and J by 1 base, leaving 6 bases between them. The CDR3 sequence is 14 residues long. CDR3 in amino acids: CASSYSEGNTEAFF. CDR3 nucleotides: TGTGCCAGCAGTTACTCGGAGGGGAACACTGAAGCTTTCTTT.

The CDR3 protein is CASSRLQGAYQPQHF. DNA for the CDR3: TGTGCCAGCAGTCGTCTTCAGGGGGCTTATCAGCCCCAGCATTTT. The rearrangement uses TRBV28 and TRBJ1-5, with 8 positions matching TRBD1. Germline loops: CDR1 MDHEN, CDR2 SYDVKM. The CDR3 runs to 15 residues. J was trimmed by 5 bases and V by 5 bases; bases with no gene match: 8.

The V gene is TRBV27, the J gene TRBJ1-2; maybe TRBD1 (6 bases). This CDR3 has 14 amino acids. Trimming took off 2 bases at V and 3 bases at J, with 10 bases between the two ends. CDR1 is MNHEY, CDR2 SMNVEV, per germline (reference sequence). The CDR3 region has the DNA TGTGCCAGCAGTTTAGGCGGGGGCGACTATGGCTACACCTTC. It yields the protein CASSLGGGDYGYTF.

V gene TRBV7-2 combines with J gene TRBJ2-5; D gene unclear. Trimming cost V 4 bases and J 3 bases, with 18 bases left between them. Germline lookup yields CDR1 SGHTA and CDR2 FQGNSA. CDR3 size: 16 residues. The CDR3 protein is CASSSPFTRSKETQYF. CDR3 sequence (DNA): TGTGCCAGCAGCTCCCCTTTTACCAGATCGAAAGAGACCCAGTACTTC. Full variable domain (outside the CDR3, taken from reference TRBV7-2 and TRBJ2-5): GAGVSQSPSNKVTEKGKDVELRCDPISGHTALYWYRQSLGQGLEFLIYFQGNSAPDKSGLPSDRFSAERTGGSVSTLTIQRTQQEDSAVYLCASSSPFTRSKETQYFGPGTRLLVL.

The chain links TRBV6-6 to TRBJ1-1; D is ambiguous. The germline V gene encodes CDR1 MNHNY and CDR2 SVGAGI (reference sequence). Trimming shortened V by 5 bases and J by 2 bases, and 15 bases separated the two germline ends. The CDR3 is made up of 15 amino acids. In DNA form, the CDR3 reads TGTGCCAGCAGTGCCTATCGAGGGATAAACACTGAAGCTTTCTTT. Translating gives CASSAYRGINTEAFF.

In regard to this clone: Other DNA sequences in this sample translate to the same CDR3. The CDR3 DNA is TGTGCCAGCAGCTTAAGGGGGGGCGACTATGGCTACACCTTC. It is translated as CASSLRGGDYGYTF. V is TRBV11-2 and J is TRBJ1-2, with D perhaps matching TRBD1 (6 bases). Per the germline V gene, CDR1 is SGHAT and CDR2 is FQNNGV. This CDR3 spans 14 amino acids. The V gene lost 2 bases and the J gene lost 3 bases, with 10 bases spanning the gap.

The rearrangement uses TRBV6-5 and TRBJ2-7; 8 bases are a match to TRBD1. The CDR3 contains 15 residues. The trim removed 2 bases at V and 0 bases at J, leaving 3 bases unmatched. Germline assignment: CDR1 MNHEY and CDR2 SVGAGI. The CDR3 reads CASSYGTGDSYEQYF. The CDR3 DNA reads as TGTGCCAGCAGTTACGGGACAGGAGACTCCTACGAGCAGTACTTC.

The chain links TRBV6-5 to TRBJ1-1; D is possibly TRBD1 (5 bases). This CDR3 is 14 amino acids long. Deletions cut 1 base from V and 1 base from J, with 7 bases between. Germline assignment: CDR1 MNHEY and CDR2 SVGAGI. The CDR3 reads CASSYYQGNTEAFF. The CDR3 coding sequence is TGTGCCAGCAGTTACTACCAGGGGAACACTGAAGCTTTCTTT.

The CDR3 protein is CASSPLKRAGYEQYF. In nucleotides, the CDR3 is TGTGCCAGCAGTCCACTCAAACGAGCTGGCTACGAGCAGTACTTC. This sequence joins TRBV27 and TRBJ2-7; D gene ambiguous. Germline-derived CDR1 and CDR2 are MNHEY and SMNVEV (reference sequence). V lost 5 bases, J lost 3 bases, and 17 bases lay in between. The CDR3 covers 15 residues.

Only one count was recorded for this clone. The chain is built from TRBV7-9 and TRBJ2-3, with D perhaps matching TRBD2 (5 bases). Germline CDR1 reads SEHNR; CDR2 reads FQNEAQ (reference sequence). Trimming removed 6 bases from V and 0 bases from J, with 16 bases in between. This CDR3 spans 16 amino acids. CDR3 in DNA: TGTGCCAGCAGTTCCTCGGGGAGCGAAAGCACAGATACGCAGTATTTT. Translated: CASSSSGSESTDTQYF.

This rearrangement joins TRBV18 to TRBJ2-1; 10 bases fit TRBD2. The CDR3 runs 18 residues. The V gene end was trimmed by 3 bases and the J gene end by 6 bases; junction bases not matched to a gene: 14. The germline CDR1 and CDR2 sequences are KGHSH and LQKENI. CDR3 DNA: TGTGCCAGCTCACCTGAACACCTTACTAGCGGGAAGGGCAATGAGCAGTTCTTC. It specifies CASSPEHLTSGKGNEQFF.

This chain connects TRBV27 to TRBJ1-2, with D possibly TRBD1 on 5 matching bases. CDR1 MNHEY and CDR2 SMNVEV come from the germline V gene (reference sequence). CDR3 size: 16 residues. Trimming stripped 5 bases from V and 5 bases from J, with 21 bases between. The CDR3 region is CASSPNVVLGVYGYTF. The CDR3 bases are TGTGCCAGCAGTCCCAACGTCGTCCTAGGGGTATATGGCTACACCTTC.

About this clone itself: One end of the junction is discordant with germline, which a read error may explain. This chain uses TRBV7-9 with TRBJ2-5, with TRBD2 matching 8 bases. Germline assignment: CDR1 SEHNR and CDR2 FQNEAQ (reference sequence). This CDR3 spans 17 amino acids. Here the CDR3 DNA reads TGTTCCAGCAGCCCCAAAATAGCGGGGAAGGTACAAGAGACCCAGTACTTC. It yields the protein CSSSPKIAGKVQETQYF.

V and J are TRBV4-1 and TRBJ1-2; the D gene is possibly TRBD1 (6 bases). Per the germline V gene, CDR1 is MGHRA and CDR2 is YSYEKL. Trimming took off 0 bases at V and 7 bases at J, with 18 bases between the two ends. CDR3 length equals 16 residues. CDR3 protein: CASSQDLAGGAGGYTF. Here the CDR3 DNA reads TGCGCCAGCAGCCAAGATTTGGCGGGGGGCGCCGGTGGCTACACCTTC.